The clone carrying this T cell receptor (beta chain) was detected a few times. Its antigen is undetermined. The data derive from a study of blood T cells in healthy people across ages. Study-level background: Researchers report that template switching captured about one barcoded beta molecule per two T cells.

Germline V CDR1 and CDR2: SQVTM, ANQGSEA. The J segment lost 1 base and the V segment lost 0 bases, leaving 1 base of the junction unmatched. The CDR3 runs 15 residues. Study-level findings and limits: The study found TCR beta diversity correlated strongly with naive T cell percentage.

Then a second PCR, running about 6 to 11 cycles, was carried out with a sample-barcoded 5' primer and a J-beta primer mix. TCRdb re-analysed the 5' RACE reads in MiXCR, keeping a single row per CDR3 protein. The top ten clones hold more than 6% of a sample with around 1,700,000 distinct CDR3 sequences, 28% of them seen once. Roughly 10 milliliters of peripheral blood were drawn from each donor. The source is a woman aged 25 to 39 in good health. Sample: blood. The chain links TRBV29-1 to TRBJ2-3, with 10 bases aligning to TRBD2. CDR3 nucleotides: TGCAGCGTTGAAGATGGGACTAGCGGCACAGATACGCAGTATTTT. This gives the protein CSVEDGTSGTDTQYF.